The 5 T cell receptor beta chains below all came from one sample that was sequenced in a study of cytomegalovirus exposure and HLA in healthy donors. The protocol was immunoSEQ multiplex PCR, while the TCRdb copy is restricted to in-frame clones and leaves out a portion. This sample has more than 120,000 clones; roughly 89% occur once, and the top ten carry 4.5%. Sample: PBMCs. All receptors come from a man aged 18 to 30 in good health and CMV-seropositive.

This sequence joins TRBV7-8 and TRBJ1-5, with D tentatively TRBD1 (6 bases). The length of the CDR3 is 15 residues. The V and J ends lost 5 bases and 4 bases respectively, with 15 bases between them. Germline V gene data show CDR1 as SGHVS and CDR2 as FQNEAQ. Written as DNA, the CDR3 is TGTGCCAGCAGCGCTCAGGGGACCAAGAATCAGCCCCAGCATTTT. Translation gives CASSAQGTKNQPQHF.

This sequence joins TRBV6-1 and TRBJ1-2, with 10 bases that match TRBD1. The CDR3 has 15 residues. CDR1 MNHNS and CDR2 SASEGT come from the germline V gene. With V trimmed by 2 bases and J by 7 bases, 7 bases remained unmatched. Written as DNA, the CDR3 is TGTGCCAGCAGTGAATTTCCGAGGGACAGGGGTGGCTACACCTTC. This encodes CASSEFPRDRGGYTF.

The chain carries TRBV9 and TRBJ2-7, with TRBD2 as a possible D gene (6 bases). Germline V gives CDR1 SGDLS, CDR2 YYNGEE. Trimming cost V 0 bases and J 5 bases, with 9 bases left between them. The CDR3 length is 13 residues. The CDR3 sequence is CASSVGSGDEQYF. The CDR3 DNA sequence: TGTGCCAGCAGCGTAGGTTCGGGGGACGAGCAGTACTTC.

V and J are TRBV6-1 and TRBJ1-2, with 7 positions matching TRBD1. CDR3 size: 12 residues. Trimming at V came to 4 bases and at J to 6 bases, leaving 2 bases not matched to a gene. The V gene's germline CDR1 is MNHNS and CDR2 SASEGT. CDR3 DNA sequence: TGTGCCAGCAGTGGACAGGGAGATGGCTACACCTTC. This gives the protein CASSGQGDGYTF.

The V and J genes are TRBV5-1 and TRBJ1-4; possible D gene TRBD1, 5 bases. From germline, CDR1 is SGHRS and CDR2 YFSETQ. The ends were cut back, 4 bases at V and 5 bases at J, with 15 bases in the middle. The CDR3 loop spans 15 amino acids. CDR3 DNA: TGCGCCAGCAGCCCCGGAGGGGTGACGAATGAAAAACTGTTTTTT. Protein: CASSPGGVTNEKLFF.